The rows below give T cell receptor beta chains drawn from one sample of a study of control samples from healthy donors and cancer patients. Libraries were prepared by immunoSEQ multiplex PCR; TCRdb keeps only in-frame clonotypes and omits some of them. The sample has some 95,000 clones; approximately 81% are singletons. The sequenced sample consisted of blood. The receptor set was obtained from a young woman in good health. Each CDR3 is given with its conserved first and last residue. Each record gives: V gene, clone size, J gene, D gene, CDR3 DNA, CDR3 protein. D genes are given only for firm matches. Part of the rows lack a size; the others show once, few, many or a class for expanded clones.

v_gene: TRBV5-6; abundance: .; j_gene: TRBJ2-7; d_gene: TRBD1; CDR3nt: TGTGCCAGCAGCTTGGCTCGCCGTAGGACAGGGATAAACGAGCAGTACTTC; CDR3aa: CASSLARRRTGINEQYF
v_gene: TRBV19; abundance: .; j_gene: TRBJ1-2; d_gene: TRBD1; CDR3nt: TGTGCCAGTACTGGACAGGGGCGGGGAGCGGGCTATGGCTACACCTTC; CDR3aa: CASTGQGRGAGYGYTF
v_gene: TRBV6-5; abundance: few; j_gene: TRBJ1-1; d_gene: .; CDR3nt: TGTGCCAGCAGGGGTGGGAGGACGGGGAACATTGAAGCTTTCTTT; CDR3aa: CASRGGRTGNIEAFF
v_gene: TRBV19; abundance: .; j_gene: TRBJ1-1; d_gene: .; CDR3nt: TGTGCCAGTAGCCGAAGAGGAGGGGGGTCGAACACTGAAGCTTTCTTT; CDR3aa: CASSRRGGGSNTEAFF
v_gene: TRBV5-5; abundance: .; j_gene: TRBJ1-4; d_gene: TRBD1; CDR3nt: TGTGCCAGCAGCTTTGGGACAGCAACTAATGAAAAACTGTTTTTT; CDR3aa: CASSFGTATNEKLFF
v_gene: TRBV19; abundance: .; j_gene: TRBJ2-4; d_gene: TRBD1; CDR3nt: TGTGCCAGTAGTGGCTTCGGCAGGGGGGCCAAAAACATTCAGTACTTC; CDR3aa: CASSGFGRGAKNIQYF
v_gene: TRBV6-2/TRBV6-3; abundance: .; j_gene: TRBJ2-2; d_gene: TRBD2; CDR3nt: TGTGCCAGCAGTTTCCAGCGGGGGGGCGGACCCGGGGAGCTGTTTTTT; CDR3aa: CASSFQRGGGPGELFF
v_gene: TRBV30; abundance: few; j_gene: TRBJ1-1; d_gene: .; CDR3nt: TGTGCCTGGACGGCGGATAAGTACACTGAAGCTTTCTTT; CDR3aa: CAWTADKYTEAFF
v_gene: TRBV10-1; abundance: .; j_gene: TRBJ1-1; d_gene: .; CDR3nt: TGCGCCAGCGCCCGAGTCCCGAACACTGAAGCTTTCTTT; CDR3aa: CASARVPNTEAFF
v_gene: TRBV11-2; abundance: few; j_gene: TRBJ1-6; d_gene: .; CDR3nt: TGTGCCAGCAGCTTAGGGGCGAATAATTCACCCCTCCACTTT; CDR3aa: CASSLGANNSPLHF
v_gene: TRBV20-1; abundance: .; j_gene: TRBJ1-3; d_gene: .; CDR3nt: TGCAGTGCTAGTGGCAGCTCTGGAAACACCATATATTTT; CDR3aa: CSASGSSGNTIYF